The clone carrying this T cell receptor beta chain was counted many times. Its matching antigen is unknown. Unique molecular identifiers (one per individual cDNA molecule) were attached. TCRdb itself ran the 5' RACE reads through MiXCR, one entry per CDR3 protein. The data contain 20,000 to 30,000 distinct CDR3 sequences, under 5% of them singletons. This record belongs to a study of early T cells in non-severe SARS-CoV-2 infection. Points from the study as a whole: Anti-spike CD8 responses were favored in VDJdb matching, and private and CD4 specificities were missed.

The CDR3 sequence is 14 residues long. Trimming removed 0 bases at V and 1 base at J, with 9 bases between. Per the germline V gene, CDR1 is DFQATT and CDR2 is SNEGSKA (reference sequence). Sequenced input: whole blood. The rearrangement uses TRBV20-1 and TRBJ1-1; D possibly corresponds to TRBD1 (6 bases). The TCR was taken from an adult who was a healthcare worker with PCR-confirmed SARS-CoV-2 infection or an uninfected control (not recorded which). As DNA, the CDR3 is TGCAGTGCTAGAGATCGACAGGCGAACACTGAAGCTTTCTTT. Translation gives CSARDRQANTEAFF.